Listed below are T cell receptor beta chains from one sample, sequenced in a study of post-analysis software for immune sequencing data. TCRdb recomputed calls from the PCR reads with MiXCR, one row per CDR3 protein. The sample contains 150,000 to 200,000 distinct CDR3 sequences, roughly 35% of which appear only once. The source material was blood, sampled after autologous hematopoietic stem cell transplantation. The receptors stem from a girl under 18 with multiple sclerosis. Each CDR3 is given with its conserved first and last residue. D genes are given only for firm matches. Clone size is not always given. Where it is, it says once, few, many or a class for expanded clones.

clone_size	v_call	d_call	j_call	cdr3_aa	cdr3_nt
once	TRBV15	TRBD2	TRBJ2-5	CATSRPSAGGFGAETQYF	TGTGCCACCAGCAGACCTTCAGCGGGAGGGTTTGGTGCAGAGACCCAGTACTTC
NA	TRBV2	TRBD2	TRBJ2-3	CASRLAVTDTQYF	TGTGCCTCCAGACTAGCGGTTACAGATACGCAGTATTTT
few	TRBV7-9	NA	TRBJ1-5	CASSFSELGQPQHF	TGTGCCAGCAGCTTCTCTGAGTTGGGGCAGCCCCAGCATTTT
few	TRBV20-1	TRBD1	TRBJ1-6	CSVPGQGASPLHF	TGCAGCGTACCGGGACAGGGGGCTTCACCCCTCCACTTT
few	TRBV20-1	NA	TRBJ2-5	CSACGLYQETQYF	TGCAGTGCCTGTGGGTTGTACCAAGAGACCCAGTACTTC
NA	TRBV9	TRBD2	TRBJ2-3	CASSVELRLAGDTDTQYF	TGTGCCAGCAGCGTAGAGTTGAGGCTAGCGGGGGATACAGATACGCAGTATTTT
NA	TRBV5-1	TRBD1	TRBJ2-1	CASSLGQGPHNEQFF	TGCGCCAGCAGCTTAGGACAGGGTCCCCACAATGAGCAGTTCTTC
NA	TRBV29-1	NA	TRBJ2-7	CSVEQGNGEQYF	TGCAGCGTTGAACAGGGGAACGGAGAGCAGTACTTC
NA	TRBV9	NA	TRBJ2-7	CASSAGPSSYEQYF	TGTGCCAGCAGCGCGGGACCCAGCTCCTACGAGCAGTACTTC
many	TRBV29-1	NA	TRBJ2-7	CSVVGRGNDEQYF	TGCAGCGTTGTCGGCAGGGGAAATGACGAGCAGTACTTC
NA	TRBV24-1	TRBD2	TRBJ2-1	CATSDRSVAGAFYNGQFF	TGTGCCACCAGTGATCGGTCGGTAGCGGGAGCCTTCTACAATGGGCAGTTCTTC
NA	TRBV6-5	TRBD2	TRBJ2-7	CASRNRREAVEQYF	TGTGCCAGCAGGAACAGGCGGGAGGCGGTCGAGCAGTACTTC
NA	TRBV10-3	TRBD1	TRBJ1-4	CAIRGTGNEKLFF	TGTGCCATCAGAGGGACAGGGAATGAAAAACTGTTTTTT
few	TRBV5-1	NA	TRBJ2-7	CASSLDLDRVFSYEQYF	TGCGCCAGCAGCTTGGACCTGGACCGAGTCTTTTCCTACGAGCAGTACTTC
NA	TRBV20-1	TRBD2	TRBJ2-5	CSARASVTGGLAGGIQETQYF	TGCAGTGCTAGAGCCTCTGTCACGGGGGGTTTAGCGGGAGGGATCCAAGAGACCCAGTACTTC
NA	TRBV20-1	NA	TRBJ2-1	CSARVVAEFPDNEQFF	TGCAGTGCTAGAGTCGTAGCGGAATTCCCCGACAATGAGCAGTTCTTC
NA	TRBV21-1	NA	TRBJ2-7	CAGTTGFPYEQYF	TGTGCCGGAACTACAGGTTTTCCCTACGAGCAGTACTTC
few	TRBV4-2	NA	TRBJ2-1	CASSQDSSCNEQFF	TGTGCCAGCAGCCAAGATAGCTCCTGCAATGAGCAGTTCTTC
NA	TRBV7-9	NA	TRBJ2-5	CASSGDWSKETQYF	TGTGCCAGCAGCGGGGACTGGTCGAAAGAGACCCAGTACTTC
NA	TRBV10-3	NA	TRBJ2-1	CAIGRGGPSEQFF	TGTGCCATCGGCAGGGGTGGTCCTAGTGAGCAGTTCTTC
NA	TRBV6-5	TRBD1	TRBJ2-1	CASSYGTAPYNEQFF	TGTGCCAGCAGTTACGGGACAGCTCCCTACAATGAGCAGTTCTTC
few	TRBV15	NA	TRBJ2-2	CATSRGLIGGPTGELFF	TGTGCCACCAGCAGAGGCCTAATCGGCGGGCCCACCGGGGAGCTGTTTTTT